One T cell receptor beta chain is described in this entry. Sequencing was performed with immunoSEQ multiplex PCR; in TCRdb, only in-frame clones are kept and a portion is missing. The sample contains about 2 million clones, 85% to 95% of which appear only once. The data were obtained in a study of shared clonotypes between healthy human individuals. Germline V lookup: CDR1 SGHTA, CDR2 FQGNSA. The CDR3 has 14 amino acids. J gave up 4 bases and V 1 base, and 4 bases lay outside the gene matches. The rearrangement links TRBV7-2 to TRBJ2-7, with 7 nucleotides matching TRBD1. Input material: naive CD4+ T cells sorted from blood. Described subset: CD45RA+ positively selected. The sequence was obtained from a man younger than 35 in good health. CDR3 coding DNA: TGTGCCAGCAGCTTAGTACAGGGGCAGTACGAGCAGTACTTC. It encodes CASSLVQGQYEQYF.